This passage covers 5 T cell receptor beta chains from one sample sequenced in a study of Ad26.COV2.S vaccination and SARS-CoV-2 variants. Here immunoSEQ multiplex PCR was the method, and the copy in TCRdb shows in-frame clones only, minus some. The table includes about half a million clones, 80% to 90% detected once. Treatment specified: some 19 received Ad26.COV2.S at low or high dose, single or two shots; about 5 received placebo; per-sample allocation not given. Each sample was drawn 63 days after the first injection (of vaccine or placebo). The sequences come from peripheral blood, collected in a trial of Ad26.COV2.S vaccine versus placebo. The receptors were gathered from a person between 18 and 60 years old who received the Ad26.COV2.S COVID-19 vaccine or a placebo.

The gene calls are TRBV10-3 and TRBJ2-7; D is tentatively TRBD1 or TRBD2 (5 bases each). This CDR3 is 12 amino acids long. V shed 10 bases and J shed 3 bases, with 13 bases lying between them. The V gene's germline CDR1 is ENHRY and CDR2 SYGVKD. The CDR3 is CATGDGGYEQYF. The CDR3 region has the DNA TGTGCCACCGGGGATGGGGGCTACGAGCAGTACTTC.

This sequence joins TRBV3-1 (or the pseudogene TRBV3-2) and TRBJ2-3, with 10 bases aligning to TRBD2. The germline V gene encodes CDR1 LGHDT and CDR2 YNNKEL (reference sequence). Losses at the gene ends were 1 base for V and 0 bases for J; bases not matched to a gene: 10. The CDR3 is 19 residues long. CDR3 bases: TGTGCCAGCAGCCAAGTAAGGCTAGCGGGAGCTTCTAGCACAGATACGCAGTATTTT. Translated, it gives CASSQVRLAGASSTDTQYF.

This clone was seen just once. The chain links TRBV15 to TRBJ1-1, with unresolved D. V lost 0 bases to trimming and J lost 4 bases, with 9 bases between them. The germline CDR1 and CDR2 sequences are LNHNV and YYDKDF (reference sequence). The CDR3 contains 14 residues. The CDR3 loop is CATSREGKGTEAFF. CDR3 DNA: TGTGCCACCAGCAGAGAAGGGAAGGGCACTGAAGCTTTCTTT. Based on the CDR3 plus reference TRBV15 and TRBJ1-1, the full variable domain is DAMVIQNPRYQVTQFGKPVTLSCSQTLNHNVMYWYQQKSSQAPKLLFHYYDKDFNNEADTPDNFQSRRPNTSFCFLDIRSPGLGDTAMYLCATSREGKGTEAFFGQGTRLTVV.

The J gene is TRBJ1-5, the V gene TRBV4-2, with D unclear. Germline-derived CDR1 and CDR2 are LGHNA and YNFKEQ. V was shortened by 0 bases and J by 12 bases, with 15 bases between the two germline ends. The CDR3 length is 14 residues. The CDR3 region has the DNA TGTGCCAGCAGCCAAGATCTAAAGGCCGGCCTCCAGCATTTT. Its translation is CASSQDLKAGLQHF.

The chain couples TRBV7-2 to TRBJ2-2; D is unresolved. In germline, CDR1 is SGHTA, CDR2 FQGNSA. The CDR3 runs to 12 residues. Trimming shortened V by 1 base and J by 7 bases, and 4 bases separated the two germline ends. CDR3 in amino acids: CASSLGYGELFF. DNA of the CDR3: TGTGCCAGCAGCTTAGGATACGGGGAGCTGTTTTTT.